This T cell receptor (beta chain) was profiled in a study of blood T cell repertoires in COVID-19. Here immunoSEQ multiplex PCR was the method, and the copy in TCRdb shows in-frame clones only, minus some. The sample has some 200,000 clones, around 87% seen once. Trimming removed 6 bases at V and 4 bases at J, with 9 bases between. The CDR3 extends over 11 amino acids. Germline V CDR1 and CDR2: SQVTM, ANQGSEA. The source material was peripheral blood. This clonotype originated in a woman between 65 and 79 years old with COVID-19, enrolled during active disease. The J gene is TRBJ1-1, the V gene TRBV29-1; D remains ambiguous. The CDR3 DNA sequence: TGCAGCGTCCGTATCTCCACTGAAGCTTTCTTT. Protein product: CSVRISTEAFF.